The source of this T cell receptor (beta chain) is a study of siplizumab effects on memory and regulatory T cells. Coculturing of the mixed lymphocyte reaction cells was performed at 37°C for approximately 6 days. Labelling reagents were assigned as CFSE for responder PBMCs and Violet Dye for stimulator PBMCs, which were mixed 1:1. Some 100,000 TCR templates were measured in each sample. Method: immunoSEQ multiplex PCR; TCRdb's copy keeps in-frame clones and lacks some. The table shows 15,000 to 20,000 clones, with 45% to 60% occurring only once. The CDR3 has 13 residues. V gave up 8 bases and J gave up 10 bases, with 19 bases separating them. As concerns this clone: Its antigen remains unidentified.

The genes are TRBV5-3 and TRBJ1-5, with D uncertain. TRBV5-3 is placed among ORFs of uncertain function. The receptor comes from a human donor in good health; the cells came from an allogeneic mixed lymphocyte reaction. The sequenced sample was CFSE-low (dividing) CD4+ T cells sorted from an allogeneic mixed lymphocyte reaction. CDR3 sequence reads: CASSPERADPQHF. In nucleotides, the CDR3 is TGTGCCAGCAGCCCTGAAAGGGCAGACCCCCAGCATTTT.